This TCR beta chain was identified in a study of T cells in Graves' hyperthyroidism and ophthalmopathy. Overall study findings and caveats: Most expanded thyroid clonotypes above 0.001 also appeared in blood. A median around 6.4 months before onset, the model predicted ophthalmopathy.

A patient was excluded if there was uncontrolled infection, other autoimmune disease, pregnancy or lactation. Source material for PBMCs was about 11 ml fresh peripheral blood. RNA transcripts served as the template for amplifying TCR beta CDR3 regions. The TCR CDR3 first-round RT-PCR relied on the HTBI primer set. TCRdb reprocessed the multiplex PCR reads via MiXCR and lists one record per CDR3 protein. The sample holds some 580,000 distinct CDR3 sequences, about a sixth seen once. CDR3 length equals 15 residues. Trimming removed 8 bases from V and 4 bases from J; junction bases left unmatched: 6. Per the germline V gene, CDR1 is MNHEY and CDR2 is SMNVEV (reference sequence). This clonotype occurred a few times. The antigen remains unidentified.

This sequence originates from a woman between 40 and 55 years old with Graves' ophthalmopathy. Specimen: blood. The chain has TRBV27 and TRBJ2-2; 11 positions agree with TRBD1. The CDR3 nucleotides are TGTGCCAGCGCAGGGACAGGGGGTTTCACCGGGGAGCTGTTTTTT. This translates into CASAGTGGFTGELFF.